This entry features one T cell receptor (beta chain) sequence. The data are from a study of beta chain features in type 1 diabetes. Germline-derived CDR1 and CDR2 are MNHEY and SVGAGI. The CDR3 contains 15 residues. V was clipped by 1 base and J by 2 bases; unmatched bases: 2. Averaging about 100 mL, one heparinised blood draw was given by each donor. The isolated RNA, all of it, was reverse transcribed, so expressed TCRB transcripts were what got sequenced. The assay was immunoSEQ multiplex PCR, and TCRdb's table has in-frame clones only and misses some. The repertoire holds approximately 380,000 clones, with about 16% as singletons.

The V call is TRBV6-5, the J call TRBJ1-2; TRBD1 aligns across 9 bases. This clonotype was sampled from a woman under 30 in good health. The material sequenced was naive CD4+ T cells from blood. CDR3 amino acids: CASSYYRGLNYGYTF. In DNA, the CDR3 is TGTGCCAGCAGTTACTACAGGGGGCTGAACTATGGCTACACCTTC.